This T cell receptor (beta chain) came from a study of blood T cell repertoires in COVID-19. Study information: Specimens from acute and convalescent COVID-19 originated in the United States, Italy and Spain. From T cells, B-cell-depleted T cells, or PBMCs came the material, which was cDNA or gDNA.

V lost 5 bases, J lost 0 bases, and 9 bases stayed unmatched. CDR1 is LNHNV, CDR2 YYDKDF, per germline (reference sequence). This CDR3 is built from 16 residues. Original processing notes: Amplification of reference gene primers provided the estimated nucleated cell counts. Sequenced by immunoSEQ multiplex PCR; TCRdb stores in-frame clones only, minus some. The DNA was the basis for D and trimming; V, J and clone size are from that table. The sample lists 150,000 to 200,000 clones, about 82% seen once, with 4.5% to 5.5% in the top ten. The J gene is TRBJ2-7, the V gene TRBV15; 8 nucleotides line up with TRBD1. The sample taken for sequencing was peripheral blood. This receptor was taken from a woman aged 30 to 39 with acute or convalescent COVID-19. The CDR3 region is CATSPADRESSYEQYF. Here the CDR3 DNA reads TGTGCCACCAGCCCTGCGGACAGGGAGAGCTCCTACGAGCAGTACTTC.